These 32 T cell receptor beta chains were sequenced from one sample in a study of shared clonotypes between healthy human individuals. Clones were sequenced by immunoSEQ multiplex PCR, and TCRdb holds only the in-frame ones, with some missing. The sample includes about 1.1 million clones, about four fifths of them seen just once. Sequencing was carried out using memory CD4+ T cells from PBMCs. As to subset: CD45RA-negative fraction. These receptors all stem from a man aged 18 to 35 in good health. Some clones in this sample may be carry-over from other donors' samples.

This clone has a handful of counts. The genes are TRBV28 and TRBJ1-5, with 8 bases aligning to TRBD1. Trimming removed 2 bases from V and 4 bases from J; junction bases left unmatched: 1. The germline V gene encodes CDR1 MDHEN and CDR2 SYDVKM. The CDR3 spans 14 residues. The CDR3 is CASSLQGANQPQHF. The CDR3 DNA reads TGTGCCAGCAGTTTACAGGGGGCTAATCAGCCCCAGCATTTT.

As to this clone: One base separates it from a far larger clone, so it is likely a read error. This chain links TRBV15 with TRBJ2-7, with D possibly called TRBD1 or TRBD2 (7 bases each). This CDR3 comprises 20 residues. The germline V gene encodes CDR1 LNHNV and CDR2 YYDKDF (reference sequence). This CDR3 reads CATSGDRDWGAGPHRYEQYF. The CDR3 DNA reads TGTGCCACCAGCGGAGACAGGGATTGGGGAGCGGGACCACATCGGTACGAGCAGTACTTC.

The CDR3 nucleotides read TGCGCCACCGGGTTAGCGGGTCGCACAGATACGCAGTATTTT. It yields the protein CATGLAGRTDTQYF. This rearrangement joins TRBV5-1 to TRBJ2-3; 7 bases align to TRBD2. Germline CDR1 is SGHRS and CDR2 is YFSETQ. The CDR3 spans 14 residues. J lost 1 base, V lost 9 bases, and 8 bases had no gene match.

The chain couples TRBV5-6 to TRBJ2-7; D not certain. CDR1 SGHDT and CDR2 YYEEEE come from the germline V gene. This CDR3 contains 15 residues. Trimming stripped 4 bases from V and 0 bases from J, with 14 bases between. CDR3 coding DNA: TGTGCCAGCAGCAACCTCGGTGGTTACTCCTACGAGCAGTACTTC. Translation: CASSNLGGYSYEQYF.

As to this clone: A read error is possible here, since a much larger clone lies one base away. Other DNA sequences from this sample encode an identical CDR3 as well. The CDR3 here is CASSLTGGRETQYF. The DNA for the CDR3 is TGTGCCAGCAGTTTGACAGGGGGTAGGGAGACCCAGTACTTC. The chain combines TRBV7-2 with TRBJ2-5, with 9 bases lining up with TRBD1. Trimming removed 6 bases from V and 5 bases from J; junction bases left unmatched: 7. CDR1 and CDR2 (germline): SGHTA, FQGNSA. The CDR3 spans 14 residues.

V and J are TRBV5-6 and TRBJ2-3; 8 nucleotides match TRBD1. V lost 2 bases to trimming and J lost 4 bases; unmatched junction nucleotides: 6. The CDR3 spans 15 residues. CDR1 is SGHDT and CDR2 is YYEEEE in the germline V gene. Written as DNA, the CDR3 is TGTGCCAGCAGCTTTGGGACAGGTTGGGCAGATACGCAGTATTTT. It yields the protein CASSFGTGWADTQYF. Looking up the rest from reference TRBV5-6 and TRBJ2-3 gives the full variable domain: DAGVTQSPTHLIKTRGQQVTLRCSPKSGHDTVSWYQQALGQGPQFIFQYYEEEERQRGNFPDRFSGHQFPNYSSELNVNALLLGDSALYLCASSFGTGWADTQYFGPGTRLTVL.

V gene TRBV6-5 combines with J gene TRBJ2-5; D remains ambiguous. This CDR3 comprises 12 residues. Trimming pared 5 bases from V and 5 bases from J, leaving 9 bases between. The V gene's germline CDR1 is MNHEY and CDR2 SVGAGI. CDR3 DNA sequence: TGTGCCAGCAGTCCCCAGGTTGAGACCCAGTACTTC. Translating it yields CASSPQVETQYF.

The genes are TRBV28 and TRBJ2-7, with D perhaps TRBD1 or TRBD2 (6 bases each). The germline V gene encodes CDR1 MDHEN and CDR2 SYDVKM. The germline V and J ends were trimmed by 4 bases and 0 bases, with 16 bases remaining between them. The CDR3 has 16 residues. DNA of the CDR3: TGTGCCAGCAGTTCCCCCCCGGGGGCGAGCTCCTACGAGCAGTACTTC. As protein: CASSSPPGASSYEQYF.

The genes are TRBV5-1 and TRBJ2-7; D not certain. CDR3 length: 16 residues. Looked up from germline, CDR1 is SGHRS and CDR2 is YFSETQ. Trimming removed 1 base from V and 4 bases from J, with 18 bases in between. In nucleotides, the CDR3 is TGCGCCAGCAGCTTGATTGACGGCCCCCTTGTATACGAGCAGTACTTC. Amino acids: CASSLIDGPLVYEQYF.

V gene TRBV18 combines with J gene TRBJ2-3, with D maybe TRBD2 (5 bases). Germline CDR1 and CDR2: KGHSH and LQKENI. The germline V and J ends were trimmed by 2 bases and 2 bases, with 14 bases remaining between them. This CDR3 has 16 residues. CDR3 region: CASSPNTGSPTDTQYF. The DNA of the CDR3 is TGTGCCAGCTCACCAAATACTGGGAGCCCCACAGATACGCAGTATTTT. Looking up the rest from reference TRBV18 and TRBJ2-3 gives the full variable domain: NAGVMQNPRHLVRRRGQEARLRCSPMKGHSHVYWYRQLPEEGLKFMVYLQKENIIDESGMPKERFSAEFPKEGPSILRIQQVVRGDSAAYFCASSPNTGSPTDTQYFGPGTRLTVL.

The gene calls are TRBV7-3 and TRBJ2-2; no definite D call. Trimming left V 5 bases short and J 3 bases short, with 10 bases between. In germline, CDR1 is SGHTA, CDR2 FQGTGA. The CDR3 length is 14 residues. The CDR3 nucleotides are TGTGCCAGCAGCCCAAGTCGGGACACCGGGGAGCTGTTTTTT. Translated: CASSPSRDTGELFF.

This chain connects TRBV2 to TRBJ2-3, with a weak D call TRBD2 (6 bases). This CDR3 has 16 residues. CDR1 and CDR2 (germline): SNHLY, FYNNEI. Trimming cost V 6 bases and J 2 bases, with 18 bases left between them. This CDR3 reads CASSEPGLGPTDTQYF. The CDR3 DNA reads as TGTGCCAGCAGCGAACCGGGACTGGGGCCCACAGATACGCAGTATTTT.

The chain recombines TRBV25-1 with TRBJ2-7; D is unresolved. Germline CDR1 and CDR2: MGHDK and SYGVNS. The CDR3 has 15 amino acids. Trimming took off 6 bases at V and 2 bases at J, with 17 bases between the two ends. CDR3 DNA: TGTGCCAGCAGCCAGCCTGCGCTCTTAACCTACGAGCAGTACTTC. Translating it yields CASSQPALLTYEQYF.

This rearrangement joins TRBV30 to TRBJ2-7; D is undetermined. The V end was cut by 3 bases, the J end by 6 bases, with 9 bases between. Germline values: CDR1 GTSNPN, CDR2 SVGIG (reference sequence). The CDR3 is 11 residues long. The CDR3 coding sequence is TGTGCCTGGAGCCCCCTGGGCGAGCAGTACTTC. It yields the protein CAWSPLGEQYF.

This rearrangement joins TRBV21-1 to TRBJ1-3. TRBV21-1 is a recognized pseudogene. The CDR3 totals 14 residues. CDR3 loop: CASCDGLSGNTIYF. The CDR3 DNA is TGTGCCAGCTGCGACGGACTCTCTGGAAACACCATATATTTT.

The chain links TRBV9 to TRBJ2-5; TRBD2 matches 10 bases. The germline V gene has CDR1 SGDLS and CDR2 YYNGEE. This CDR3 has 17 residues. The V gene end was trimmed by 0 bases and the J gene end by 5 bases; junction bases not matched to a gene: 10. The CDR3 loop is CASSVGTSGGREETQYF. For the CDR3, the DNA is TGTGCCAGCAGCGTAGGGACTAGCGGTGGCCGAGAGGAGACCCAGTACTTC.

This chain links TRBV11-3 with TRBJ2-7; D gene ambiguous. Germline CDR1 SGHNT, CDR2 YENEEA. The CDR3 has 15 residues. V was clipped by 1 base and J by 3 bases, with 13 bases between them. The CDR3 coding sequence is TGTGCCAGCAGCTTAGGCGGTTGGCAGCACTACGAGCAGTACTTC. It translates to CASSLGGWQHYEQYF. The variable domain in full, with the rest retrieved from reference TRBV11-3 and TRBJ2-7, is EAGVVQSPRYKIIEKKQPVAFWCNPISGHNTLYWYLQNLGQGPELLIRYENEEAVDDSQLPKDRFSAERLKGVDSTLKIQPAELGDSAVYLCASSLGGWQHYEQYFGPGTRLTVT.

The count of this clone is one. CDR3 sequence: CASNDPGTGQTQETQYF. For the CDR3, the DNA is TGTGCCAGCAACGACCCCGGGACAGGGCAGACCCAAGAGACCCAGTACTTC. The V and J genes are TRBV19 and TRBJ2-5; 9 bases fit TRBD1. J lost 1 base, V lost 9 bases, and 15 bases had no gene match. The CDR3 has 17 amino acids. Germline loops: CDR1 LNHDA, CDR2 SQIVND (reference sequence).

As concerns this clone: In the same sample, other DNA sequences code for this CDR3. The chain recombines TRBV6-1 with TRBJ2-1; 16 bases are a match to TRBD2. Trimming at V came to 6 bases and at J to 9 bases, leaving 5 bases not matched to a gene. This CDR3 region has 15 residues. Germline V CDR1 and CDR2: MNHNS, SASEGT. In nucleotides, the CDR3 is TGTGCCAGCAGGGGACTAGCGGGAGGGCGCAGTGAGCAGTTCTTC. It encodes CASRGLAGGRSEQFF.

This clone occurred once. V usage is TRBV27 and J usage is TRBJ1-2; perhaps TRBD1 as D (6 bases). Germline assignment: CDR1 MNHEY and CDR2 SMNVEV (reference sequence). V lost 3 bases, J lost 5 bases, and 16 bases lay in between. The CDR3 is 15 residues long. The CDR3 loop reads CASSLVGGPKYGYTF. The CDR3 nucleotides read TGTGCCAGCAGTTTGGTCGGGGGCCCAAAGTATGGCTACACCTTC.

V usage is TRBV21-1 and J usage is TRBJ2-7; TRBD2 is the table's D call and was not checked against the DNA. TRBV21-1 corresponds to a pseudogene. The CDR3 extends over 15 amino acids. In DNA, the CDR3 is TGTGCCAGCAGCGAAACTAGGAGGGGCCCTTACGAGCAGTACTTC. Protein sequence: CASSETRRGPYEQYF.

The V and J genes are TRBV7-6 and TRBJ1-5; perhaps TRBD1 as D (6 bases). The ends were cut back, 1 base at V and 1 base at J, with 11 bases in the middle. Germline values: CDR1 SGHVS, CDR2 FNYEAQ. The CDR3 sequence is 16 residues long. The CDR3 here is CASSLETGMSNQPQHF. The CDR3, as DNA: TGTGCCAGCAGCTTAGAGACAGGAATGAGCAATCAGCCCCAGCATTTT.

The chain is built from TRBV25-1 and TRBJ2-5, with 8 positions matching TRBD2. The trim removed 3 bases at V and 5 bases at J, leaving 8 bases unmatched. The CDR3 runs 15 residues. The V gene's germline CDR1 is MGHDK and CDR2 SYGVNS. The CDR3 reads CASSDPAGAGETQYF. The CDR3, as DNA: TGTGCCAGCAGTGACCCAGCGGGAGCGGGGGAGACCCAGTACTTC.

The rearrangement joins TRBV2 to TRBJ2-1, with 7 bases lining up with TRBD2. Trimming at V came to 9 bases and at J to 3 bases, leaving 8 bases not matched to a gene. The CDR3 length is 14 residues. CDR1 SNHLY and CDR2 FYNNEI come from the germline V gene. The CDR3, as DNA: TGTGCCAGTAAAGGGGAGGGCTTCTACAATGAGCAGTTCTTC. Protein product: CASKGEGFYNEQFF.

The chain is built from TRBV18 and TRBJ2-1, with 8 bases that match TRBD1. The V segment lost 0 bases and the J segment 3 bases; nucleotides outside the gene matches: 10. CDR3 length equals 18 residues. Germline V gives CDR1 KGHSH, CDR2 LQKENI. CDR3 in amino acids: CASSPPSIDGTGYNEQFF. The CDR3 coding sequence is TGTGCCAGCTCACCACCTTCCATCGACGGGACAGGCTACAATGAGCAGTTCTTC.

The V call is TRBV4-2, the J call TRBJ1-1; 11 positions match TRBD1. The CDR3 length is 14 residues. Germline loops: CDR1 LGHNA, CDR2 YNFKEQ. V shed 5 bases, J shed 6 bases, and the junction held 5 bases outside the gene matches. The CDR3: CASSLLGQGAEAFF. CDR3 in DNA: TGTGCCAGCAGCTTGTTGGGACAGGGGGCTGAAGCTTTCTTT.

The V and J genes are TRBV5-4 and TRBJ2-5; D may be TRBD1 (6 bases). The CDR3 runs to 15 residues. CDR1 SGHNT and CDR2 YYREEE come from the germline V gene (reference sequence). Trimming took off 5 bases at V and 5 bases at J, with 19 bases between the two ends. CDR3: CASRSGTNSRETQYF. The CDR3 DNA reads TGTGCCAGCAGATCCGGGACAAATAGTAGGGAGACCCAGTACTTC. The full variable domain, rest sourced from reference TRBV5-4 and TRBJ2-5, is ETGVTQSPTHLIKTRGQQVTLRCSSQSGHNTVSWYQQALGQGPQFIFQYYREEENGRGNFPPRFSGLQFPNYSSELNVNALELDDSALYLCASRSGTNSRETQYFGPGTRLLVL.

The chain employs TRBV30 and TRBJ2-5; a possible D gene is TRBD2 (5 bases). There are 12 residues in the CDR3. V dropped 8 bases and J dropped 7 bases, with 17 bases sitting between them. Germline V gene data show CDR1 as GTSNPN and CDR2 as SVGIG (reference sequence). CDR3 nucleotides: TGTGCCGGACTGGAAGTGGCAGGGACCCAGTACTTC. Its translation is CAGLEVAGTQYF.

The chain combines TRBV9 with TRBJ1-1, with TRBD1 as a possible D gene (6 bases). The CDR3 spans 13 residues. Germline CDR1 is SGDLS and CDR2 is YYNGEE. Trimming left V 0 bases short and J 8 bases short, with 11 bases between. The CDR3 DNA follows: TGTGCCAGCAGCGTAGGAGGGGGATCGGAAGCTTTCTTT. This codes for CASSVGGGSEAFF. The variable domain in full, completed from reference TRBV9 and TRBJ1-1, reads DSGVTQTPKHLITATGQRVTLRCSPRSGDLSVYWYQQSLDQGLQFLIQYYNGEERAKGNILERFSAQQFPDLHSELNLSSLELGDSALYFCASSVGGGSEAFFGQGTRLTVV.

This chain joins TRBV7-9 and TRBJ2-7; the D is unclear. The CDR3 contains 15 residues. The V gene's germline CDR1 is SEHNR and CDR2 FQNEAQ (reference sequence). Trimming took off 5 bases at V and 6 bases at J, with 20 bases between the two ends. CDR3 DNA sequence: TGTGCCAGCAGCCGAACCCAAGCACACGTTGGCGAGCAGTACTTC. Residues: CASSRTQAHVGEQYF.

The gene calls are TRBV29-1 and TRBJ1-2; TRBD1 might be the D (6 bases). Trimming left V 6 bases short and J 2 bases short, with 13 bases between. The length of the CDR3 is 13 residues. Germline V gene data show CDR1 as SQVTM and CDR2 as ANQGSEA. This CDR3 reads CSVGMDSNYGYTF. The CDR3 nucleotides read TGCAGCGTCGGGATGGACAGCAACTATGGCTACACCTTC.

This clone has just a few counts. V is TRBV25-1 and J is TRBJ2-5, with unresolved D. Germline lookup yields CDR1 MGHDK and CDR2 SYGVNS. V lost 1 base and J lost 3, with 9 bases in between. The CDR3 extends over 14 amino acids. CDR3 DNA sequence: TGTGCCAGCAGTGAATTAACCACAGAAGAGACCCAGTACTTC. Its protein is CASSELTTEETQYF.